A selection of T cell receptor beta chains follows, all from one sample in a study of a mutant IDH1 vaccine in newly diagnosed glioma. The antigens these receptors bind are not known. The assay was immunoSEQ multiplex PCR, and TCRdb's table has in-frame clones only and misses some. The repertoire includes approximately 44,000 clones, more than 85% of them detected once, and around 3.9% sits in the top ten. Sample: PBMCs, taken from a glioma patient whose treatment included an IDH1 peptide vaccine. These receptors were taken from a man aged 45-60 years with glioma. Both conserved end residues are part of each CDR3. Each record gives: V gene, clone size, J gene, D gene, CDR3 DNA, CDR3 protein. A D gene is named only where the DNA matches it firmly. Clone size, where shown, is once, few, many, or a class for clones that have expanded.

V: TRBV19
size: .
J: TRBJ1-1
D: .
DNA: TGTGCCAGTACCCCAGAAACGGATGAAGCTTTCTTT
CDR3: CASTPETDEAFF

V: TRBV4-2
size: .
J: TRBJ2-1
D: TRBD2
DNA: TGTGCCAGCAGCCAAGGGACTAGCGGGATCAATGAGCAGTTCTTC
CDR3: CASSQGTSGINEQFF

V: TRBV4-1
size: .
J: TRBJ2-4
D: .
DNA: TGCGCCAGCAGCCAAGGGACAGTACTAGCCAAAAACATTCAGTACTTC
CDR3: CASSQGTVLAKNIQYF

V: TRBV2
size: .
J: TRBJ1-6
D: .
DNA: TGTGCCAGCGTGGGGACTAATTCACCCCTCCACTTT
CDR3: CASVGTNSPLHF

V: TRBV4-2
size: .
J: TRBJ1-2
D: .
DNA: TGTGCCAGCAGCCAAGCTGAGCGCGGGACGGTCGGCTACACCTTC
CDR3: CASSQAERGTVGYTF

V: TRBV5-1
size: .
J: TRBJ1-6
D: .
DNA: TGCGCCAGCAGCGATCTAGGGGTAGAAAATAATTCACCCCTCCACTTT
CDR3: CASSDLGVENNSPLHF

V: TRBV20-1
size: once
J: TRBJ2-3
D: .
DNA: TGCAGTGCTAGATTGACAGATACGCAGTATTTT
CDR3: CSARLTDTQYF

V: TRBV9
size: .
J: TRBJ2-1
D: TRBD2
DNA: TGTGCCAGCAGCGTAGCAGGTGGGGGGGGCAATGAGCAGTTCTTC
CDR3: CASSVAGGGGNEQFF

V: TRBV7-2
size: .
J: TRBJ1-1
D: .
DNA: TGTGCCAGCAGCTTAGGCAGGGTAAATACTGAAGCTTTCTTT
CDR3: CASSLGRVNTEAFF

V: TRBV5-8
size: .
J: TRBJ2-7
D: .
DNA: TGTGCCAGCAGCTGGACGCCCGCAGAGGTGGGCTACGAGCAGTACTTC
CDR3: CASSWTPAEVGYEQYF

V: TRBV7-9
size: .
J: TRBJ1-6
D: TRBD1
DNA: TGTGCCAGCAGCTCTGGACAGGGCTTCTATAATTCACCCCTCCACTTT
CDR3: CASSSGQGFYNSPLHF

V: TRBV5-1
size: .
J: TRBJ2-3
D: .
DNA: TGCGCCAGCAACGCTCGGCCAGGCCCCACAGATACGCAGTATTTT
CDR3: CASNARPGPTDTQYF

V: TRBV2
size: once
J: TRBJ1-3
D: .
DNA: TGTGCCAGCAGTGAAGGAGCAGGGGACGGAAACACCATATATTTT
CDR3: CASSEGAGDGNTIYF

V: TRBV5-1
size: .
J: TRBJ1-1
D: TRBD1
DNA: TGCGCCAGCAGCTCGGGACAGGCGAACACTGAAGCTTTCTTT
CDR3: CASSSGQANTEAFF

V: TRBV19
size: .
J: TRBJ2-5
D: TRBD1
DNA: TGTGCCAGTAGTCACAGGGGTGAGGAGACCCAGTACTTC
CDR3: CASSHRGEETQYF

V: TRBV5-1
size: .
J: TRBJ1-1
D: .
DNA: TGCGCCAGCAGCTCCAGGAGCCCGAACACTGAAGCTTTCTTT
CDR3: CASSSRSPNTEAFF

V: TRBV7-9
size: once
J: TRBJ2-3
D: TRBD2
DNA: TGTGCCAGCAGCTTAGGACTAGCGGGGGGGGACTGGACAGATACGCAGTATTTT
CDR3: CASSLGLAGGDWTDTQYF

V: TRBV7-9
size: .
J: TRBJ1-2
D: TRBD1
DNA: TGTGCCAGCAGCCATACAACAGGGGGCAGAGGCTACACCTTC
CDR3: CASSHTTGGRGYTF

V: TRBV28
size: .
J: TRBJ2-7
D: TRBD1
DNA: TGTGCCAGCAGTCCGACCACAGGGGGCAAGTACGAGCAGTACTTC
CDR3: CASSPTTGGKYEQYF

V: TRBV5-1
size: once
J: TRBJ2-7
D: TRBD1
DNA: TGCGCCAGCAGTCCCGGACAGGGACAATACGAGCAGTACTTC
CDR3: CASSPGQGQYEQYF

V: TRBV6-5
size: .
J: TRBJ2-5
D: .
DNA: TGTGCCAGCCGGCTGGCTGGCCATAACCAAGAGACCCAGTACTTC
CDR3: CASRLAGHNQETQYF

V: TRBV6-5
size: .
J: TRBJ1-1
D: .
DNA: TGTGCCAGCAGTTACTCGAAGGGGGGCACTGAAGCTTTCTTT
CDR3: CASSYSKGGTEAFF

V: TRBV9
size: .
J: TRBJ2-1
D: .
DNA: TGTGCCAGCAGCCCGAGATGGGCGACGGGTGCCAATGAGCAGTTCTTC
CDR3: CASSPRWATGANEQFF

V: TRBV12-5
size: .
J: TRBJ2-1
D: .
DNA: TGTGCTAGTGACCCCCGGGGAGCGTACAATGAGCAGTTCTTC
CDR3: CASDPRGAYNEQFF

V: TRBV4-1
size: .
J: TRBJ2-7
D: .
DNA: TGCGCCAGCAGCCAAGGGTCCTACGAGCAGTACTTC
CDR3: CASSQGSYEQYF

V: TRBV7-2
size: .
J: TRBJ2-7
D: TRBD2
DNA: TGTGCCAGCAGCTTAGCCGCCACTATCGGACTAGCGAGCTACGAGCAGTACTTC
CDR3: CASSLAATIGLASYEQYF

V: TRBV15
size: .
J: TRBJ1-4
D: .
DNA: TGTGCCACCAGCAGGGGAACAGGGCTGGTAGAAAAACTGTTTTTT
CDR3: CATSRGTGLVEKLFF

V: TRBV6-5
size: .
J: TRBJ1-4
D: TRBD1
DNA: TGTGCCAGCAGTTCGAGGGGGCAGGGGTATGAAAAACTGTTTTTT
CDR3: CASSSRGQGYEKLFF

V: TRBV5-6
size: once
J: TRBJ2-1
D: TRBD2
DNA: TGTGCCAGCAGCCAGACTAGCGGGGGGGCCAATGAGCAGTTCTTC
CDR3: CASSQTSGGANEQFF

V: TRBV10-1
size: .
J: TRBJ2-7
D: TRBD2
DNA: TGCGCCAGCAGTGAGTTCCGACTAGCGGGGGCCTACGAGCAGTACTTC
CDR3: CASSEFRLAGAYEQYF

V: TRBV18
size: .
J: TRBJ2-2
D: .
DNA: TGTGCCAGCTCCCAGCGGTCAGGGACGAACACCGGGGAGCTGTTTTTT
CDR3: CASSQRSGTNTGELFF

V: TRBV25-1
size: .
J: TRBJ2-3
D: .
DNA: TGTGCCAGACCTCGTGGGGGAGGCACAGATACGCAGTATTTT
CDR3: CARPRGGGTDTQYF

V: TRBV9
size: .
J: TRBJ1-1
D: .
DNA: TGTGCCAGCAGCGGAGGGGAGGCTGAAGCTTTCTTT
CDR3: CASSGGEAEAFF

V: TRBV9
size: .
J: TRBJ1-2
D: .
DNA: TGTGCCAGCAGTGAGAATCTGAACTATGGCTACACCTTC
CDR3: CASSENLNYGYTF

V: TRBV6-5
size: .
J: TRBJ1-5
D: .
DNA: TGTGCCAGCAGTTGGGGGGGTGCCAATCAGCCCCAGCATTTT
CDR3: CASSWGGANQPQHF

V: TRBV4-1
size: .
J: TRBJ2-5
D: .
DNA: TGCGCCAGCAGCCAAGGGTGGACCGGGGTCCAGTACTTC
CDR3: CASSQGWTGVQYF

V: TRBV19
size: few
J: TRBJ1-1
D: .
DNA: TGTGCCAGTAGTATTGCAGGGAAGGCTTTCTTT
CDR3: CASSIAGKAFF

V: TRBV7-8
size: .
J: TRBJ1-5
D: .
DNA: TGTGCCAGCAGCTTAGGCCAGGGTAGCAATCAGCCCCAGCATTTT
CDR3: CASSLGQGSNQPQHF

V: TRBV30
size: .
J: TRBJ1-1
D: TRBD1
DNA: TGTGCCGGACAGGGGGACACTGAAGCTTTCTTT
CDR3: CAGQGDTEAFF

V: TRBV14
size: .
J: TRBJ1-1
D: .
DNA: TGTGCCAGCAGCCTCACTTCGGGGAACACTGAAGCTTTCTTT
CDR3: CASSLTSGNTEAFF

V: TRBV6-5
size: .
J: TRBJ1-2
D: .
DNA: TGTGCCAGCAGTTACTCGCGAGACATTAACTATGGCTACACCTTC
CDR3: CASSYSRDINYGYTF

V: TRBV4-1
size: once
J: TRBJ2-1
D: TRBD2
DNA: TGCGCCAGCAGCCCGGGAGGGAGGGTCCATGAGCAGTTCTTC
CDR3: CASSPGGRVHEQFF

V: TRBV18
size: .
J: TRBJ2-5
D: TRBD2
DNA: TGTGCCAGCTCACCTAGCGGGAGATCTGAGACCCAGTACTTC
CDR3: CASSPSGRSETQYF

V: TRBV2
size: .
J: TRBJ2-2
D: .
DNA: TGTGCCAGCAGTGCTACCGTGGGCCTCACCGGGGAGCTGTTTTTT
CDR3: CASSATVGLTGELFF

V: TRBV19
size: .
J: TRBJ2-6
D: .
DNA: TGTGCCAGTACCCCTGGGGCCGCTTCTGGGGCCAACGTCCTGACTTTC
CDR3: CASTPGAASGANVLTF

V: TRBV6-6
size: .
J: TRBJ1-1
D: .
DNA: TGTGCCACTTCAACACGGGGGCTGAACACTGAAGCTTTCTTT
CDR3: CATSTRGLNTEAFF

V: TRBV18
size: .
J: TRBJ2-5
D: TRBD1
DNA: TGTGCCAGCTCACCGGGACAGCAAGAGACCCAGTACTTC
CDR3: CASSPGQQETQYF

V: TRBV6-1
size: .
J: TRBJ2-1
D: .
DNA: TGTGCCAGCAGTTCGAGTGGGTCCTACAATGAGCAGTTCTTC
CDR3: CASSSSGSYNEQFF

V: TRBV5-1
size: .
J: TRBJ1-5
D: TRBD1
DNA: TGCGCCAGCAGCTTCGGACTTGTGGGACAGGGAGATCAGCCCCAGCATTTT
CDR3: CASSFGLVGQGDQPQHF

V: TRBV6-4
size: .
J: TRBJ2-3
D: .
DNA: TGTGCCAGCAGTGCCGGGACGGGGACAGATACGCAGTATTTT
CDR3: CASSAGTGTDTQYF

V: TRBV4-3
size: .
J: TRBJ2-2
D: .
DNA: TGCGCCAGCAGCCGAGACAGGTTCTCGAACACCGGGGAGCTGTTTTTT
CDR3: CASSRDRFSNTGELFF

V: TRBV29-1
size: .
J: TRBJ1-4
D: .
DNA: TGCAGCGTTTTACGGGTTCAGGGTCGGGGTGAAAAACTGTTTTTT
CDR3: CSVLRVQGRGEKLFF

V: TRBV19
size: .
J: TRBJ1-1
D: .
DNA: TGTGCCAGTAGTATAGATTCTAGGGCGGGGACTGAAGCTTTCTTT
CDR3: CASSIDSRAGTEAFF

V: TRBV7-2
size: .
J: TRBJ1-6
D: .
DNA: TGTGCCAGCAGCCCGGGACGGAATAATTCACCCCTCCACTTT
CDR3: CASSPGRNNSPLHF

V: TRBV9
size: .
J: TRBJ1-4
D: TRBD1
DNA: TGTGCCAGCAGCCCTTCAGGGGGGGAAAATGAAAAACTGTTTTTT
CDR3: CASSPSGGENEKLFF